The 25 T cell receptor beta chains reported below all come from one sample, sequenced in a study of spatial heterogeneity in lung cancer. Time point reported: sample taken at primary tumor resection. TCRdb re-called the 5' RACE reads with MiXCR, one entry per CDR3 protein. Here the sample spans about 360 distinct CDR3 sequences, 52% being singletons. The sequences come from normal lung tissue next to the tumor, collected at surgery. These TCRs come from a female donor with early-stage non-small cell lung cancer.

Remarks on this clonotype: This CDR3 fails to terminate in the conserved phenylalanine or tryptophan, so it likely reflects a read error. This beta chain is a stray sequence in a library constructed for alpha chains; its clone size is not meaningful. CDR3: CASSTRLASYNEQFL. The CDR3 coding sequence is TGTGCCAGCAGCACCCGACTAGCTTCCTACAATGAGCAGTTCTTA. V is TRBV9 and J is TRBJ2-1; TRBD2 matches at 7 bases. Germline assignment: CDR1 SGDLS and CDR2 YYNGEE. With 4 bases clipped from V and 1 base from J, the junction kept 5 bases outside the gene matches. The CDR3 consists of 15 residues.

Comment on this clonotype: In a library made to pick up alpha chains, this beta chain is a stray read with a size that means little. J is TRBJ2-3 and V is TRBV2; TRBD2 is a possible D gene (5 bases). Germline V lookup: CDR1 SNHLY, CDR2 FYNNEI. The V end lost 4 bases, the J end lost 2 bases, and 7 bases lay between the germline ends. This CDR3 contains 13 residues. Here the CDR3 DNA reads TGTGCCAGCAGTGCCGGGAACACAGATACGCAGTATTTT. This encodes CASSAGNTDTQYF.

A remark on this clonotype: This beta chain represents an off-target read in a library built for alpha chains; its size is of limited meaning. CDR3 in amino acids: CASSPRSPYGYTF. The CDR3 DNA follows: TGTGCCAGCTCACCACGGTCCCCATATGGCTACACCTTC. This rearrangement joins TRBV18 to TRBJ1-2; no clear D gene. CDR3 length equals 13 residues. The germline V gene has CDR1 KGHSH and CDR2 LQKENI. V shed 1 base and J shed 5 bases, with 8 bases lying between them.

Note on this clonotype: This beta chain represents an off-target read in a library built for alpha chains; its size is of limited meaning. V is TRBV10-3 and J is TRBJ2-7; D is uncertain. The CDR3 spans 12 residues. Per the germline V gene, CDR1 is ENHRY and CDR2 is SYGVKD. Between the trimmed V and J ends, which lost 6 bases and 6 bases, there was a span of 12 bases. CDR3 sequence reads: CAISHDSGEQYF. CDR3 coding DNA: TGTGCCATCAGCCATGACTCCGGCGAGCAGTACTTC.

Regarding this clonotype: This beta chain represents an off-target read in a library built for alpha chains; its size is of limited meaning. V and J are TRBV6-2 or TRBV6-3 and TRBJ2-5; D not certain. V was trimmed by 5 bases and J by 1 base, leaving 8 bases between them. CDR3 size: 13 residues. The germline CDR1 and CDR2 sequences are MNHEY and SVGEGT. The CDR3 coding sequence is TGTGCCAGCAGTCCATCCGCCCAAGAGACCCAGTACTTC. As protein: CASSPSAQETQYF.

In the case of this clonotype: Being off target in a library aimed at alpha chains, this beta chain has a size of little meaning. This chain uses TRBV6-2 or TRBV6-3 with TRBJ2-4, with a tentative D call TRBD1 (6 bases). The CDR3 has 14 residues. Germline CDR1 is MNHEY and CDR2 is SVGEGT. Trimming took 5 bases from V and 9 from J, leaving 17 bases between them. CDR3 loop: CASSVDSTRGIQYF. The CDR3 nucleotides are TGTGCCAGCAGTGTGGACAGTACTAGGGGCATTCAGTACTTC.

For this clonotype: A library prepared for alpha chains yielded this beta chain as an off-target read; its size is of little meaning. This rearrangement joins TRBV7-9 to TRBJ1-3; 9 positions match TRBD1. Germline V CDR1 and CDR2: SEHNR, FQNEAQ (reference sequence). The CDR3 runs to 17 residues. The J segment lost 0 bases and the V segment lost 1 base, leaving 4 bases of the junction unmatched. The DNA for the CDR3 is TGTGCCAGCAGCTTAGAGGACAGGGGTCCCTCTGGAAACACCATATATTTT. Residues: CASSLEDRGPSGNTIYF.

As to this clonotype: The library was prepared for alpha chains; this beta chain is a stray read, so its frequency means little. The rearrangement links TRBV27 to TRBJ2-6; 10 positions agree with TRBD2. The CDR3 covers 23 residues. The J segment lost 0 bases and the V segment lost 0 bases, leaving 17 bases of the junction unmatched. Germline CDR1 and CDR2: MNHEY and SMNVEV (reference sequence). In DNA, the CDR3 is TGTGCCAGCAGTTTATCGCGTAGGATACTAGCGGGGAGGTTATTCTCTGGGGCCAACGTCCTGACTTTC. Its protein is CASSLSRRILAGRLFSGANVLTF. Together with reference TRBV27 and TRBJ2-6, the CDR3 gives the full variable domain: EAQVTQNPRYLITVTGKKLTVTCSQNMNHEYMSWYRQDPGLGLRQIYYSMNVEVTDKGDVPEGYKVSRKEKRNFPLILESPSPNQTSLYFCASSLSRRILAGRLFSGANVLTFGAGSRLTVL.

Points on this clonotype: This beta chain was picked up by a library intended for alpha chains and is off target, so its count carries little meaning. J is TRBJ2-1 and V is TRBV2; D is possibly TRBD1 or TRBD2 (6 bases each). CDR3 length: 12 amino acids. The V gene's germline CDR1 is SNHLY and CDR2 FYNNEI. Trimming removed 7 bases from V and 8 bases from J, with 12 bases in between. The CDR3, as DNA: TGTGCCAGCACTGAGGGGGAGGATGAGCAGTTCTTC. Its protein is CASTEGEDEQFF. The full variable domain, completed using reference TRBV2 and TRBJ2-1, is EPEVTQTPSHQVTQMGQEVILRCVPISNHLYFYWYRQILGQKVEFLVSFYNNEISEKSEIFDDQFSVERPDGSNFTLKIRSTKLEDSAMYFCASTEGEDEQFFGPGTRLTVL.

Points on this clonotype: This beta chain was picked up by a library intended for alpha chains and is off target, so its count carries little meaning. The chain uses TRBV12-3 or TRBV12-4 and TRBJ2-3; either TRBD1 or TRBD2 may supply D (5 bases each). V was clipped by 3 bases and J by 2 bases, with 15 bases between them. The CDR3 extends over 16 amino acids. This chain's CDR3 is CASSFGATRPTDTQYF. DNA for the CDR3: TGTGCCAGCAGTTTTGGGGCCACTAGACCCACAGATACGCAGTATTTT.

A note on this clonotype: With the library built for alpha chains, this beta chain is off target and its frequency is not meaningful. The rearrangement joins TRBV28 to TRBJ2-6; 7 nucleotides agree with TRBD1. Germline V gives CDR1 MDHEN, CDR2 SYDVKM. V was pared by 6 bases and J by 0 bases, with 11 bases of the junction left unmatched. This CDR3 is built from 18 residues. CDR3 nucleotide sequence: TGTGCCAGCAGGCAATACGGGACAGTCTTCTCTGGGGCCAACGTCCTGACTTTC. Amino acids: CASRQYGTVFSGANVLTF. Full variable domain (outside the CDR3, taken from reference TRBV28 and TRBJ2-6): DVKVTQSSRYLVKRTGEKVFLECVQDMDHENMFWYRQDPGLGLRLIYFSYDVKMKEKGDIPEGYSVSREKKERFSLILESASTNQTSMYLCASRQYGTVFSGANVLTFGAGSRLTVL.

About this clonotype itself: Within a library made for alpha chains, this beta chain is off target, and its count is uninformative. The rearrangement uses TRBV9 and TRBJ1-2; D is perhaps TRBD1 (5 bases). This CDR3 is 15 amino acids long. The V end lost 4 bases, the J end lost 7 bases, and 20 bases lay between the germline ends. Germline V gene sequence: CDR1 SGDLS, CDR2 YYNGEE. This chain's CDR3 is CASSSSGLLRFGYTF. The CDR3 DNA reads TGTGCCAGCAGCTCCTCAGGGCTTTTGAGGTTTGGCTACACCTTC.

As to this clonotype: Being off target in a library aimed at alpha chains, this beta chain has a size of little meaning. The CDR3 protein is CSVARGETQYF. CDR3 DNA sequence: TGCAGCGTTGCCAGGGGAGAGACCCAGTACTTC. The chain is built from TRBV29-1 and TRBJ2-5, with D perhaps matching TRBD1 (6 bases). Trimming stripped 4 bases from V and 4 bases from J, with 7 bases between. CDR1 is SQVTM, CDR2 ANQGSEA, per germline. CDR3 length: 11 residues.

In this sample, this clonotype turned up a few times. This beta chain is an unintended read in a library built for alpha chains; its size means little. The rearrangement links TRBV4-3 to TRBJ2-4; 14 bases are shared with TRBD2. Per germline, CDR1 LGHNA and CDR2 YSLEER. V lost 0 bases and J lost 3; bases outside the gene matches: 1. The CDR3 has 17 amino acids. The CDR3 protein is CASSQDGLAGGKNIQYF. The CDR3 DNA sequence: TGCGCCAGCAGCCAAGATGGACTAGCGGGAGGCAAAAACATTCAGTACTTC.

To note about this clonotype: This beta chain is a stray sequence in a library constructed for alpha chains; its clone size is not meaningful. V is TRBV30 and J is TRBJ2-5; 7 bases agree with TRBD1. The CDR3 runs to 15 residues. Germline CDR1 GTSNPN, CDR2 SVGIG (reference sequence). V was pared by 5 bases and J by 3 bases, with 12 bases of the junction left unmatched. The CDR3 sequence is CAWLLPGTAKETQYF. The CDR3 nucleotides read TGTGCCTGGCTTCTACCCGGGACAGCTAAAGAGACCCAGTACTTC.

As concerns this clonotype: The library was built for alpha chains, so this beta chain is an off-target read and its size means little. V usage is TRBV28 and J usage is TRBJ2-1; 7 positions match TRBD2. Germline values: CDR1 MDHEN, CDR2 SYDVKM. Losses at the gene ends were 5 bases for V and 7 bases for J; bases not matched to a gene: 14. The length of the CDR3 is 16 residues. The chain's CDR3 is CASSPHWDQRGNEQFF. The CDR3 DNA reads as TGTGCCAGCAGTCCACACTGGGACCAGCGGGGAAATGAGCAGTTCTTC.

For this clonotype: This beta chain slipped into a library made for alpha chains as a stray read, so its size is not meaningful. The chain employs TRBV29-1 and TRBJ1-1, with 7 bases identical to TRBD1. The V gene end was trimmed by 5 bases and the J gene end by 5 bases; junction bases not matched to a gene: 5. There are 12 residues in the CDR3. Per germline, CDR1 SQVTM and CDR2 ANQGSEA. The CDR3 nucleotides are TGCAGCGTTCCCACAGGGGAAACTGAAGCTTTCTTT. It is translated as CSVPTGETEAFF. The full variable domain, with the rest looked up from reference TRBV29-1 and TRBJ1-1, is SAVISQKPSRDICQRGTSLTIQCQVDSQVTMMFWYRQQPGQSLTLIATANQGSEATYESGFVIDKFPISRPNLTFSTLTVSNMSPEDSSIYLCSVPTGETEAFFGQGTRLTVV.

This clonotype was picked up a small number of times. The library was built for alpha chains, so this beta chain is an off-target read and its size means little. V usage is TRBV18 and J usage is TRBJ2-7, with D tentatively TRBD1 or TRBD2 (6 bases each). The CDR3 runs 14 residues. V shed 3 bases and J shed 0 bases, with 9 bases lying between them. Germline values: CDR1 KGHSH, CDR2 LQKENI. The CDR3 reads CASSPRGDSYEQYF. In DNA form, the CDR3 reads TGTGCCAGCTCACCTAGGGGGGACTCCTACGAGCAGTACTTC.

A remark on this clonotype: For a library built for alpha chains, this beta chain is a stray read; little rests on its size. This chain connects TRBV12-3 or TRBV12-4 to TRBJ1-6; D possibly corresponds to TRBD1 (5 bases). The CDR3 totals 14 residues. Trimming took 6 bases from V and 7 from J, leaving 13 bases between them. The chain's CDR3 is CASRSPGNNSPLHF. CDR3 nucleotides: TGTGCCAGCAGAAGTCCAGGGAACAATTCACCCCTCCACTTT.

This clonotype was picked up a small number of times. Because this beta chain is a stray read in a library intended to capture alpha chains, its abundance should not be given much weight. The V and J genes are TRBV12-3 or TRBV12-4 and TRBJ1-6; weak D call: TRBD1 (5 bases). Trimming removed 6 bases at V and 7 bases at J, with 13 bases between. The CDR3 runs to 14 residues. The CDR3 bases are TGTGCCAGCAGCCGCGGGACGGCAAATTCACCCCTCCACTTT. It translates to CASSRGTANSPLHF.

For this clonotype: With the library built for alpha chains, this beta chain is off target and its frequency is not meaningful. CDR3 bases: TGTGCCACCGGAGACAGTCTTTCGAGGAAGACCCAGTACTTC. It encodes CATGDSLSRKTQYF. The chain couples TRBV28 to TRBJ2-5; a possible D gene is TRBD1 (5 bases). Germline CDR1 reads MDHEN; CDR2 reads SYDVKM. V was trimmed by 10 bases and J by 6 bases, leaving 21 bases between them. This CDR3 comprises 14 residues. The full variable domain, with the rest looked up from reference TRBV28 and TRBJ2-5, is DVKVTQSSRYLVKRTGEKVFLECVQDMDHENMFWYRQDPGLGLRLIYFSYDVKMKEKGDIPEGYSVSREKKERFSLILESASTNQTSMYLCATGDSLSRKTQYFGPGTRLLVL.

This clonotype occurred a few times. The DNA is omitted, as the CDR3 cannot be located on it reliably, and the CDR3 follows TCRdb's listing. The library was prepared for alpha chains; this beta chain is a stray read, so its frequency means little. The rearrangement links TRBV6-1 to TRBJ2-3; the table calls TRBD1, which could not be checked here. The CDR3 is 15 amino acids in total, end residues counted. From germline, CDR1 is MNHNS and CDR2 SASEGT. The chain's CDR3 is CASSSSTGPTDTQYF.

Worth noting for this clonotype: Mismatch with germline at one junction end may stem from a read error. A library prepared for alpha chains yielded this beta chain as an off-target read; its size is of little meaning. The CDR3: CASSPGRENEQFF. CDR3 in DNA: TGTGCTAGCAGCCCAGGGAGGGAGAATGAGCAGTTCTTC. This rearrangement joins TRBV7-7 to TRBJ2-1; 7 nucleotides agree with TRBD2. There are 13 residues in the CDR3. Germline V gene data show CDR1 as SSHAT and CDR2 as FNYEAQ (reference sequence). Together with reference TRBV7-7 and TRBJ2-1, the CDR3 gives the full variable domain: GAGVSQSPRYKVTKRGQDVTLRCDPISSHATLYWYQQALGQGPEFLTYFNYEAQPDKSGLPSDRFSAERPEGSISTLTIQRTEQRDSAMYRCASSPGRENEQFFGPGTRLTVL.

This clonotype was counted a few times. Little can be read into the size of this beta chain, an off-target read in a library designed for alpha chains. The chain recombines TRBV2 with TRBJ2-3; D remains ambiguous. Deletions cut 5 bases from V and 5 bases from J, with 8 bases between. The CDR3 consists of 12 residues. CDR1 is SNHLY, CDR2 FYNNEI, per germline. CDR3 bases: TGTGCCAGCAGTCCCCAGGAAGATACGCAGTATTTT. Amino acids: CASSPQEDTQYF.

Only a few counts were recorded for this clonotype. This beta chain is an off-target read within a library intended for alpha chains, so its frequency means little. The chain recombines TRBV27 with TRBJ2-1; D perhaps matches TRBD2 (6 bases). Per germline, CDR1 MNHEY and CDR2 SMNVEV (reference sequence). The CDR3 spans 12 residues. The germline V and J ends were trimmed by 4 bases and 6 bases, with 7 bases remaining between them. CDR3 nucleotide sequence: TGTGCCAGCAGTTCGGAGGGCAATGAGCAGTTCTTC. As protein: CASSSEGNEQFF.